Below, one T cell receptor beta chain is given with its context. Its antigen is as yet unknown. PCR involved 60 Vbeta and 13 Jbeta primers. Sequencing used immunoSEQ multiplex PCR; TCRdb keeps in-frame clones, though not all of them. The sample shows roughly 80,000 clones, around 85% of them seen only once. The sample originates from a study of cytomegalovirus exposure and HLA in healthy donors. Study-level information: Unique TCRs numbering approximately 80 million, obtained from HLA-typed donors, made up an early data release.

Though nominally healthy at sampling, donors likely had unrecorded immune exposures. Findings and limits, study-wide: Presence/absence analyses supposed approximately even sequencing depth among donors. The HLA-A and HLA-B alleles of most subjects were reportedly predicted accurately from TCR beta sequences.

This TCR was sampled from a woman between 45 and 60 years old in good health and CMV-seronegative. Sequencing was performed on PBMCs.

In DNA form, the CDR3 reads TGTGCCAGCAGCTTAGCGGGGGTCGGCTCCTACAATGAGCAGTTCTTC. Translating it yields CASSLAGVGSYNEQFF. This chain uses TRBV7-3 with TRBJ2-1; 7 bases match TRBD2. The CDR3 sequence is 16 residues long. CDR1 and CDR2 (germline): SGHTA, FQGTGA. V shed 2 bases, J shed 0 bases, and the junction held 4 bases outside the gene matches.